This TCR beta chain was identified in a study of glioma-infiltrating T cells after dendritic cell vaccination. Study in general: The vaccine used monocyte-derived dendritic cells pulsed overnight with autologous tumor lysate.

With 5 bases removed from V and 10 bases from J, the gap between germline ends came to 13 bases. The germline V gene has CDR1 SGHTA and CDR2 FQGNSA. The CDR3 has 12 residues. About this clone: Its antigen is undetermined.

Profiling relied on immunoSEQ multiplex PCR, and the TCRdb table lists in-frame clones only, not all of them. The profile shows around 100,000 clones, around 86% of them singletons. The study's findings and limits: The cohort had few patients with full blood and tumor sets.

Stated time point: after dendritic cell vaccination, including at tumor progression/relapse. None of the glioblastoma patients had an isocitrate dehydrogenase mutation. The material sequenced was blood, taken after dendritic cell vaccination. The clonotype comes from a human donor with glioblastoma. The gene calls are TRBV7-2 and TRBJ2-3; D gene ambiguous. As DNA, the CDR3 is TGTGCCAGCAGCCGACCCGGGTTTGCGCAGTATTTT. It codes for CASSRPGFAQYF. Full variable domain (missing parts from reference TRBV7-2 and TRBJ2-3): GAGVSQSPSNKVTEKGKDVELRCDPISGHTALYWYRQSLGQGLEFLIYFQGNSAPDKSGLPSDRFSAERTGGSVSTLTIQRTQQEDSAVYLCASSRPGFAQYFGPGTRLTVL.